The text below deals with one T cell receptor (beta chain). Its cognate antigen is unknown. Only Caucasian adults living in Nashville, Tennessee served as donors. Germline lookup yields CDR1 KGHSH and CDR2 LQKENI. This CDR3 has 14 amino acids. The V and J ends lost 6 bases and 4 bases respectively, with 13 bases between them. These data come from a study of shared clonotypes between healthy human individuals. Study results and caveats: Sequencing depth was expected to affect clonotype sharing among donors. Estimated richness was generally greater in naive than memory subsets.

Using immunoSEQ multiplex PCR, the repertoire was profiled, and TCRdb retains in-frame clones only, with some absent. This table holds around 2,000,000 clones, over 85% found once. The receptor's source is a man in his late teens or twenties in good health. The chain has TRBV18 and TRBJ2-1; possibly TRBD1 for D (6 bases). What was sequenced was naive CD4+ T cells sorted from blood. Subset in this sample: CD45RA+ positively selected. The CDR3, as DNA: TGTGCCAGCTCGCCAGGGGCGACTTACAATGAGCAGTTCTTC. It translates to CASSPGATYNEQFF.